The clone carrying this T cell receptor beta chain was detected once. The antigen is undetermined. These data come from a study of a mutant IDH1 vaccine in newly diagnosed glioma. Whole-study context: Treated patients, averaging around 40 years, were roughly 60% male and around 40% female.

Measured with immunoSEQ multiplex PCR; TCRdb has only the in-frame clones, and not every one. This sample has fewer than 70,000 clones, with about 90% found just once. This CDR3 comprises 17 residues. Trimming took 4 bases from V and 0 from J, leaving 16 bases between them. The germline gives CDR1 MNHNS, CDR2 SASEGT. Study conclusions and caveats: Induction of immune responses by the vaccine occurred in just under 95% of patients. Pseudoprogression seemed unrelated to changes in top peripheral T cell clonotypes.

Indicated time point: week 5, during vaccination. Doses of 300 ug of mutant IDH1 20-mer peptide were given with topical imiquimod. V is TRBV6-1 and J is TRBJ2-1; no firm D call. The sample was PBMCs, taken from a glioma patient whose treatment included an IDH1 peptide vaccine. This sequence originates from a woman aged 40 to 55 with glioma. In nucleotides, the CDR3 is TGTGCCAGCAGTGGACTCGATGGCCGTAGCTCCTACAATGAGCAGTTCTTC. Encoded protein: CASSGLDGRSSYNEQFF.